One sample yielded the 2 T cell receptor beta chains listed below, sequenced in a study of blood T cell repertoires in COVID-19. Measured with immunoSEQ multiplex PCR; TCRdb has only the in-frame clones, and not every one. The sample lists roughly 87,000 clones; around 88% were seen once. Sequenced input: peripheral blood. The receptor source for this set is a man aged 55 to 69 with acute or convalescent COVID-19.

The chain combines TRBV3-1 (or the pseudogene TRBV3-2) with TRBJ1-5; no reliable D call. V lost 4 bases and J lost 0, with 13 bases in between. Germline V gene data show CDR1 as LGHDT and CDR2 as YNNKEL (reference sequence). The CDR3 covers 16 residues. The DNA of the CDR3 is TGTGCCAGCAGCCCAGGCGGACTGAATAGCAATCAGCCCCAGCATTTT. Protein: CASSPGGLNSNQPQHF.

This clone has just one count. This chain links TRBV25-1 with TRBJ2-3, with TRBD2 as a possible D gene (7 bases). The germline CDR1 and CDR2 sequences are MGHDK and SYGVNS. The V end lost 5 bases, the J end lost 4 bases, and 16 bases lay between the germline ends. This CDR3 is 15 amino acids long. DNA of the CDR3: TGTGCCAGCAGTCTAGGGGGGGCAGAACCAGATACGCAGTATTTT. As protein: CASSLGGAEPDTQYF.